This T cell receptor (beta chain) was observed in a study of blood T cells in healthy people across ages (dated by TCRdb to between 2014 and 2017). Looking at the study overall: In model experiments, template switching captured roughly one uniquely barcoded TCR beta cDNA molecule for every two T cells. To track age-related changes in TCR beta repertoire diversity, the study relied on deep sequencing normalized with unique cDNA molecular identifiers. The donors were divided into four age groups: young (average around 17 years), middle-aged (about 40), aged (roughly 66) and long-lived (about 90). To avoid experimental bias, donors of different ages were distributed randomly across sequencing lanes. The study analyzed two additional independent replicas of 1 million unique cDNA reads from the same blood draw for two donors, one aged 18 to 30 and one aged 80 or older.

CDR1 and CDR2, per the germline V gene, are KGHSH and LQKENI. Relative to germline, V is missing 3 bases and J is missing 0 bases, with 8 bases of the junction outside any gene match. The cysteine opens and the phenylalanine closes a CDR3 of 17 amino acids. Only the CDR3 region is kept as DNA, spanning 51 bases read in frame from base 1. In this sample, this clonotype turned up a few times. The clone's antigen remains unknown. Base qualities are not at hand, and no much larger clone is one base apart. The library was obtained by 5' RACE. TCRdb shows the sequencer as Illumina HiSeq 2500. A second PCR of roughly 6 to 12 cycles was run with a J-beta primer mix and a sample-barcoded 5' primer. A template-switch 5' adaptor carrying 12 random nucleotides introduced a unique molecular identifier onto each TCR beta cDNA molecule. At least 3 million CDR3-containing paired-end reads were obtained from each sample. All of the RNA was converted into first-strand cDNA using the Mint cDNA synthesis kit, with a TRBC-specific oligonucleotide serving as the primer. Following uracil-DNA glycosylase treatment, a first 18-cycle PCR with universal primers M1SS and BC2_uni_R was performed on all cDNA. The authors' analysis ran thus. For normalization, 1 million high-quality reads were randomly selected from each sample, with every read carrying a distinct molecular identifier. Reads sharing molecular identifiers were discarded rather than binned into consensus sequences. MiTCR, run with a Q25 quality threshold and the strictest error-elimination algorithm, handled CDR3 identification, clonotype clustering and error correction. A nonparametric unseen species model using Euler transformation provided a lower-bound estimate of total TCR beta diversity. The public reads were reanalyzed by TCRdb: fastp trimming at Q25, MiXCR alignment, in-frame beta chains only. Rows are unified per CDR3 protein, each entry keeping the most common DNA and genes. These V and J calls are TCRdb output, not the study's own analysis. Across this sample there are 1.5 million or so distinct CDR3 sequences, with roughly 45% seen only once. The ten top clones hold roughly 8.2% of the sample.

Study-wide findings and limitations: Compared with the aged group, the long-lived group had more naive CD4+ T cells, fewer expanded clones and increased TCR diversity, a pattern suggesting age selection. As age increased, observed TCR beta diversity per million T cells dropped in a roughly linear way, and a significant reduction was already evident by age 40. Donor CMV infection status was unknown, potentially confounding age-related changes in expanded clonotypes. Bulk unsorted PBMC profiling prevented conclusive comparison of naive and antigen-experienced compartments. The percentage of naive T cells measured by flow cytometry correlated strongly with observed TCR beta diversity. Total diversity estimates from one million sequenced T cells were considered lower bounds and underestimates.

Donors were about 36 systemically healthy Caucasian individuals from Russia aged 6 to 90 years. Around 9.7 milliliters of peripheral blood were collected from each donor into EDTA-treated Vacutainer tubes. PBMCs were isolated by Ficoll-Paque density-gradient centrifugation, with at least 7 million obtained per sample. Total RNA was extracted from PBMCs with Trizol reagent, with at least 5.5 micrograms obtained per sample. For every donor, an aliquot of PBMCs went through flow cytometry to measure the percentages of naive CD45RAhigh/CD27high T cells. This TCR was recovered from a young woman in good health. The sample consisted of blood. The V and J genes are TRBV18 and TRBJ2-4, with 7 central nucleotides matching TRBD1. The DNA sequence reads TGTGCCAGCTCACCTCCGGGACAGCTTCTAGCCAAAAACATTCAGTACTTC. Its product reads: CASSPPGQLLAKNIQYF.